This T cell receptor (beta chain) was sequenced during a study of T cell responses to AZD1222 COVID-19 vaccine. Germline CDR1 and CDR2: MNHEY and SVGAGI. The CDR3 is 15 residues long. V lost 8 bases and J lost 8, with 21 bases in between. TCRdb's table, derived via immunoSEQ multiplex PCR, lists solely in-frame clones and lacks some. The table has roughly 66,000 clones, more than 70% seen once. This clone was observed once. V is TRBV6-5 and J is TRBJ1-4; a possible D gene is TRBD1 (6 bases). This receptor was identified in an adult who received the MenACWY meningococcal vaccine as a control. The sequenced sample was peripheral blood, obtained 28 days after the second dose of the MenACWY control vaccine. The CDR3 DNA sequence: TGTGCCAGCCACACCCCAGGGGACCGGCAGGAAAAACTGTTTTTT. Amino acids: CASHTPGDRQEKLFF.